This T cell receptor (beta chain) was recovered during a study of early T cells in non-severe SARS-CoV-2 infection. This clonotype was seen ten or more times. Unique molecular identifiers were added to individual cDNA molecules. From the 5' RACE reads, TCRdb called clonotypes with MiXCR, one entry per CDR3 protein. The sample consists of about 26,000 distinct CDR3 sequences, about 4.1% of them appearing once. The germline CDR1 and CDR2 sequences are SGDLS and YYNGEE. V lost 0 bases to trimming and J lost 9 bases, with 10 bases between them. The CDR3 totals 13 residues. The receptor comes from an adult who was a healthcare worker with PCR-confirmed SARS-CoV-2 infection or an uninfected control (not recorded which). The sample consisted of whole blood. V usage is TRBV9 and J usage is TRBJ2-1; the D gene could be TRBD1 or TRBD2 (5 bases each). As DNA, the CDR3 is TGTGCCAGCAGCGTAGGGACGAGGGGTGAGCAGTTCTTC. Translation: CASSVGTRGEQFF.